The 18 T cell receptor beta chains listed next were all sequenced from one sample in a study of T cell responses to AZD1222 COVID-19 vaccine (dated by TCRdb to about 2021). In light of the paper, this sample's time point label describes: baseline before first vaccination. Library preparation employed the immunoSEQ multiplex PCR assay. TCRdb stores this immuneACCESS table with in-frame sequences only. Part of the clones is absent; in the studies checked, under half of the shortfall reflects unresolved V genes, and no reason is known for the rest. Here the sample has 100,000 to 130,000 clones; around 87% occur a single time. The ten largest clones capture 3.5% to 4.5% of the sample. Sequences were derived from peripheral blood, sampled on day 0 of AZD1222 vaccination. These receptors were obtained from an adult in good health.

The CDR3 DNA reads TGCGCCAGCAGTGAGTCTTCCATCAATATCCGACACTATGGCTACACCTTC. Translating gives CASSESSINIRHYGYTF. The chain uses TRBV10-1 and TRBJ1-2; D gene unclear. Trimming shortened V by 0 bases and J by 3 bases, and 17 bases separated the two germline ends. The CDR3 consists of 17 residues. Per germline, CDR1 WNHNN and CDR2 SYGVQD (reference sequence).

The CDR3, as DNA: TGTGCCAGCAGCCTGCAGGGGGGCTATGGCTACACCTTC. This translates into CASSLQGGYGYTF. The chain joins TRBV3-1 (or the pseudogene TRBV3-2) to TRBJ1-2, with 7 bases lining up with TRBD1. CDR3 length: 13 residues. V shed 4 bases and J 4 bases; nucleotides not matched to a gene: 3. Per germline, CDR1 LGHDT and CDR2 YNNKEL (reference sequence).

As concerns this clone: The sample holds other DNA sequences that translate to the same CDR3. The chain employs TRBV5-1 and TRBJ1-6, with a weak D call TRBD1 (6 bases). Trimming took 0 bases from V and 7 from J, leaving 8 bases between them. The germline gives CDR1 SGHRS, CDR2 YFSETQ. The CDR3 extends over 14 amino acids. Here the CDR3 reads CASSLGQGNSPLHF. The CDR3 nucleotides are TGCGCCAGCAGCTTGGGGCAGGGGAATTCACCCCTCCACTTT.

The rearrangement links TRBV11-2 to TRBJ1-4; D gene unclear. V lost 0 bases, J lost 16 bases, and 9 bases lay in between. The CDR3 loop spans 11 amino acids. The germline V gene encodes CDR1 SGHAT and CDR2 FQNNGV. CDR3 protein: CASSLETIQFF. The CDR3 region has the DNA TGTGCCAGCAGCTTAGAAACGATACAGTTTTTT.

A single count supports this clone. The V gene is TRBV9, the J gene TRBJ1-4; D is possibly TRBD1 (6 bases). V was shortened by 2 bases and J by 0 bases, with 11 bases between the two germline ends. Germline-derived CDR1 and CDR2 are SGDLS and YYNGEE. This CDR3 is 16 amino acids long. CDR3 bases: TGTGCCAGCAGCGTGGGGGGGCCAGCAACTAATGAAAAACTGTTTTTT. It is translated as CASSVGGPATNEKLFF.

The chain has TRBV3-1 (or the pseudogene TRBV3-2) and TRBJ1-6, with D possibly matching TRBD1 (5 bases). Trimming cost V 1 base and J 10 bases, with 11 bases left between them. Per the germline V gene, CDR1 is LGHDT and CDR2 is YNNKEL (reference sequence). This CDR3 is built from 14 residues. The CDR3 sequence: CASSQASGQSPLHF. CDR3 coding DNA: TGTGCCAGCAGCCAAGCGTCAGGGCAATCACCCCTCCACTTT.

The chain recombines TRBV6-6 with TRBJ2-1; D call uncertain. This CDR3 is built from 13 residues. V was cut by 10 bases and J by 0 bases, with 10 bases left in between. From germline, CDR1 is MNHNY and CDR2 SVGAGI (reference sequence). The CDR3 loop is CATNSNSYNEQFF. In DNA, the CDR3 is TGTGCCACTAACTCGAACTCCTACAATGAGCAGTTCTTC.

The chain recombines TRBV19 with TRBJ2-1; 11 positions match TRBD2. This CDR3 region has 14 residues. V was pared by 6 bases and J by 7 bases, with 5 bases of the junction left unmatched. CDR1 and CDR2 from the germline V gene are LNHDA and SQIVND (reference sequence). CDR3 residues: CASSSSGGSNEQFF. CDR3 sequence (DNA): TGTGCCAGTAGCTCTAGCGGGGGGTCGAATGAGCAGTTCTTC.

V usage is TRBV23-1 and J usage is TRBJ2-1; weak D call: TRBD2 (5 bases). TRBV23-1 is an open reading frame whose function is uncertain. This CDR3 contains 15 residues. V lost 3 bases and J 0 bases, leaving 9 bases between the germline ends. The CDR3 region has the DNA TGCGCCAGCAGTCACCTAGGGAGCTCCTACAATGAGCAGTTCTTC. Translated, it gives CASSHLGSSYNEQFF.

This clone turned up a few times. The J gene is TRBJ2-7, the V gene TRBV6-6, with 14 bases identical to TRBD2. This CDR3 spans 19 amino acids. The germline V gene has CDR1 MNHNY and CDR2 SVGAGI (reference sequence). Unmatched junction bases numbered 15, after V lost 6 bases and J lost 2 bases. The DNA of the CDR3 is TGTGCCAGCAGCTACCAGGGGACTAGCGGGGGAAGATTACCCTACGAGCAGTACTTC. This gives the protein CASSYQGTSGGRLPYEQYF.

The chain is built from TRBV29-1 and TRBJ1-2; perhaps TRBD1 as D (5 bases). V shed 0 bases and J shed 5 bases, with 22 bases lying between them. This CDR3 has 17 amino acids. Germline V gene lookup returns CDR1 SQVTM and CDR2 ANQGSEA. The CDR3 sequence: CSVEEGTGRPSLYGYTF. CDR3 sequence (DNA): TGCAGCGTTGAAGAAGGAACAGGACGACCATCACTTTATGGCTACACCTTC. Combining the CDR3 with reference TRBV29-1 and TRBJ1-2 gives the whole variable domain SAVISQKPSRDICQRGTSLTIQCQVDSQVTMMFWYRQQPGQSLTLIATANQGSEATYESGFVIDKFPISRPNLTFSTLTVSNMSPEDSSIYLCSVEEGTGRPSLYGYTFGSGTRLTVV.

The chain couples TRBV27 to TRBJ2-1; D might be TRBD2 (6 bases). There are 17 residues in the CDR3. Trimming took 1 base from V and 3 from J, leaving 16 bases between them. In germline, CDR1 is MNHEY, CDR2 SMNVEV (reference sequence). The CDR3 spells CASSLYDVRESYNEQFF. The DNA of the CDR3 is TGTGCCAGCAGTTTATACGACGTCCGGGAGAGCTACAATGAGCAGTTCTTC.

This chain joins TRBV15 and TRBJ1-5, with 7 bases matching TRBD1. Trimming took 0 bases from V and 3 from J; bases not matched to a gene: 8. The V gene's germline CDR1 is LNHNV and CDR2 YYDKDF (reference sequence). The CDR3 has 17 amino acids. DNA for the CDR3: TGTGCCACCAGCAGAGAAAGGGGGCTGGGGGACAATCAGCCCCAGCATTTT. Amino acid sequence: CATSRERGLGDNQPQHF.

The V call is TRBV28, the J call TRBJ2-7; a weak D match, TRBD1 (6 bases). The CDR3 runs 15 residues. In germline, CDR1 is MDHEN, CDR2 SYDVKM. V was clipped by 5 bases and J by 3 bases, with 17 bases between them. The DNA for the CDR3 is TGTGCCAGCAGTCCGACGACAGGAGCAATCTACGAGCAGTACTTC. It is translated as CASSPTTGAIYEQYF.

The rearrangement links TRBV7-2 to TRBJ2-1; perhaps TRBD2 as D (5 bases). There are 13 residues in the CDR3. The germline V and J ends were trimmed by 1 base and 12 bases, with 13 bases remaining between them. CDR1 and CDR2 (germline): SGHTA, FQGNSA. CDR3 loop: CASSLDEGVGQFF. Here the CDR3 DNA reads TGTGCCAGCAGCTTAGACGAGGGTGTAGGGCAGTTCTTC.

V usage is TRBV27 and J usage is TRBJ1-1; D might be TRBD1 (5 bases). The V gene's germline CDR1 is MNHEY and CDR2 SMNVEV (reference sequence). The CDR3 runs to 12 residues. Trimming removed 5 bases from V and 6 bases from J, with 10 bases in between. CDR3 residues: CASSLTGPEAFF. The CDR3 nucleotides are TGTGCCAGCAGTCTGACGGGGCCTGAAGCTTTCTTT.

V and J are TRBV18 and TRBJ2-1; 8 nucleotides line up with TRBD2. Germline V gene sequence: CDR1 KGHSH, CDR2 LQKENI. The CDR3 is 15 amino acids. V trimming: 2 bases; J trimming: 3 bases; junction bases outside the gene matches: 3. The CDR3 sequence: CASSPGLADYNEQFF. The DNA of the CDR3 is TGTGCCAGCTCACCAGGACTAGCCGACTACAATGAGCAGTTCTTC.

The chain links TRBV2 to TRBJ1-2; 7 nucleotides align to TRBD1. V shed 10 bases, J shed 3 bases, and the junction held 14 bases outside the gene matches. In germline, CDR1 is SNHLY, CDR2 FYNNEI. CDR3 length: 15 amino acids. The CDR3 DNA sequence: TGTGCCACCCGGGACAGAAAGGGTCGAGACTATGGCTACACCTTC. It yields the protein CATRDRKGRDYGYTF.